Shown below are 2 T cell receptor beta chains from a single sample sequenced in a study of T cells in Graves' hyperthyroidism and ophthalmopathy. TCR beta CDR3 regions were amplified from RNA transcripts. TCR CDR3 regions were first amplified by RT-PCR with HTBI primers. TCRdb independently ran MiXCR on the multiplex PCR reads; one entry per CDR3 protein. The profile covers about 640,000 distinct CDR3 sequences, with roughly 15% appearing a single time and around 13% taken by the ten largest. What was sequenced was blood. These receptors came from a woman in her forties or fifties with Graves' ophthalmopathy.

In nucleotides, the CDR3 is TGTGCCAGCAGTACCCCGGTTTCTAGCGGAAACACCGGGGAGCTGTTTTTT. It encodes CASSTPVSSGNTGELFF. The chain combines TRBV6-1 with TRBJ2-2, with 7 nucleotides matching TRBD2. V shed 5 bases, J shed 2 bases, and the junction held 11 bases outside the gene matches. CDR3 length: 17 amino acids. Germline V lookup: CDR1 MNHNS, CDR2 SASEGT.

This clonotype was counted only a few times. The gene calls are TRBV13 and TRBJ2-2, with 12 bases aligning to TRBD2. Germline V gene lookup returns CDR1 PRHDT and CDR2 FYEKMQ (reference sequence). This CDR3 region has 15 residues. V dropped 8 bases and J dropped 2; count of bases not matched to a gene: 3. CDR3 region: CASAGLAGNTGELFF. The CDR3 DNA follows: TGTGCCAGCGCGGGACTAGCGGGTAACACCGGGGAGCTGTTTTTT.